This T cell receptor (beta chain) was identified in a study of shared clonotypes between healthy human individuals (dated by TCRdb to about 2020). Regarding the study in general: A few men and two women, aged 18 to 49 years, made up the cohort. For each donor, three plates each were used for CD4 naive and CD4 memory, two plates were used for CD8 naive, and one plate was used for CD8 memory. Blood TCR repertoires of four to six healthy adults were deeply sequenced to estimate repertoire size and the extent of clonotype sharing between individuals. Different laboratories and diverse techniques were used to prepare libraries and sequence TCR repertoires, to increase sequencing depth and limit assay-specific biases. Between about 0.94 and 8.9 billion PBMCs per donor were obtained by leukapheresis. The full study reports these points: Compared with non-shared clonotypes, clonotypes shared by all four sorted-subset donors had higher generation probabilities. Because the study included a small number of donors, the genetic and exposure-history diversity represented was limited. Based on pairwise subsampling, the degree of clonotype sharing among donors was expected to be affected by sequencing depth. Only blood was sampled, and tissue TCR repertoires likely differ from those in blood. About 5% of naive CD4, approximately 3.7% of naive CD8, about 2.4% of memory CD4, and less than 0.45% of memory CD8 clonotypes were shared across several donors. Naive subsets generally had larger estimated clonotype richness than memory subsets did. Even with the large sequencing depth, rarefaction of the sorted-subset datasets indicated that sequencing was incomplete.

This clone was observed a single time. Its specific antigen is unknown. Per-base quality was not reported, and no clone a single base away is much larger than it. The CDR3 sequence holds 15 residues, the cysteine and phenylalanine included. Only the CDR3 part of the read is kept: 45 bases, read in frame from the first base. The germline V gene (reference sequence) specifies LNHDA as CDR1 and SQIVND as CDR2. Trimming at the junction amounts to 6 bases on V and 3 bases on J, and the germline ends lie 16 bases apart. Using the deep immunoSEQ assay, multiplex PCR amplified TCR CDR3 regions from genomic DNA. Genomic DNA extracted from each cell subset was distributed evenly over all wells of several immunoSEQ 96-well plates, and each plate served as one replicate. For sorted subsets, roughly 200 ng of genomic DNA, equivalent to 25,000 to 35,000 T cell genomes, went into each replicate PCR. Purified libraries were measured with a Qubit 3.0 fluorometer, size-checked on a Bioanalyzer 2100, and measured again with the KAPA Library Quantification kit. Each immunoSEQ 96-well plate was sequenced on its own single-read 150-cycle Illumina NextSeq 550 flow cell. Turning to the authors' computational methods: Because the immunoSEQ output included only junctional sequences and no quality scores, the filtering could not be the same as the filtering used for full-length reads. To assign V/J genes and CDR3, sequences were annotated against IMGT germline references using PyIR, a Python wrapper for IgBLAST v1.9. Reads were filtered out if the reads had weak V/J assignments (E-value above 1e-6), no CDR3, stop codons, out-of-frame junctions, or ambiguous translated residues. V3J clonotypes were defined as sequences sharing an identical inferred V gene, J gene, and CDR3 amino acid sequence. Percentage overlap between repertoires was calculated by dividing the number of shared unique clonotypes by the size of the smaller repertoire. RTK rarefaction, the Chao1 estimator, and Recon v2.1 estimates of unobserved clonotypes were used to assess repertoire richness. Generation probabilities were computed with OLGA for all TCRbeta clonotypes obtained by the gDNA method from four donors. TCRdb limited this immuneACCESS table to in-frame rearrangements with V and J called. A share of clones is missing; checked studies link under half to unresolved V genes, and the rest is unexplained. That table gives V, J and clone size, and the DNA gave D and trimming. This sample lists roughly 2.5 million clones; about 92% were detected once. The ten largest account for 0.11% to 0.15% of the sample.

The donors were healthy, HIV-negative adults with no recently reported acute infections or vaccinations. Only Caucasian adults living in Nashville, Tennessee, USA were represented among the donors. CD4+ T cells were enriched through magnetic negative selection, after which naive cells were positively selected on CD45RA and the remaining negative fraction served as the memory subset. After blood collection by leukapheresis, PBMCs were isolated using Ficoll-Histopaque density gradient centrifugation and then cryopreserved in the vapor phase of liquid nitrogen. Analytical flow cytometry was used to check the purity and quantity of every magnetically sorted T cell population. From each sorted fraction, genomic DNA was isolated and quantified by UV absorbance on a Nanodrop 2000c.

The clonotype originates from a man aged 18-30 years in good health. Here the chain combines TRBV19 and TRBJ2-3; the D region may be TRBD1 or TRBD2, each matching 5 bases equally. Sample: naive CD4+ T cells sorted from blood. Interpreted using the paper, the cell subset or site label stands for: CD45RA+ positively selected. Here is the DNA: TGTGCCAGTAGGGCCGGGACCTCTGGTACAGATACGCAGTATTTT. Translated, this gives CASRAGTSGTDTQYF.